This TCR beta chain was sequenced during a study of PD-1 blockade in classical Hodgkin lymphoma. Some clones are missing from TCRdb's copy, which holds only in-frame ones; the method was immunoSEQ multiplex PCR. The table shows tens of thousands of clones, with about 91% occurring only once. Time point indicated: newly diagnosed, previously untreated cHL patient sample. Negative selection with magnetic separation was used to purify CD4+ T cells from thawed PBMCs. Looked up from germline, CDR1 is SGHRS and CDR2 is YFSETQ. The V gene end was trimmed by 4 bases and the J gene end by 2 bases; junction bases not matched to a gene: 3. This CDR3 is 15 amino acids long. General study points: What drove the repertoire differences, possibly disease activity or prior therapy, has not been defined. Reported baseline diversity: healthy donors highest, relapsed/refractory patients lowest.

About this clone itself: The antigen remains unidentified.

This sequence was found in a human donor with classical Hodgkin lymphoma. V is TRBV5-1 and J is TRBJ1-5; 10 nucleotides match TRBD1. The sequencing sample was made of CD4+ T cells from blood. The CDR3 DNA follows: TGCGCCAGCAGCCCCGGGACAGGGGGCAATCAGCCCCAGCATTTT. Translation gives CASSPGTGGNQPQHF.